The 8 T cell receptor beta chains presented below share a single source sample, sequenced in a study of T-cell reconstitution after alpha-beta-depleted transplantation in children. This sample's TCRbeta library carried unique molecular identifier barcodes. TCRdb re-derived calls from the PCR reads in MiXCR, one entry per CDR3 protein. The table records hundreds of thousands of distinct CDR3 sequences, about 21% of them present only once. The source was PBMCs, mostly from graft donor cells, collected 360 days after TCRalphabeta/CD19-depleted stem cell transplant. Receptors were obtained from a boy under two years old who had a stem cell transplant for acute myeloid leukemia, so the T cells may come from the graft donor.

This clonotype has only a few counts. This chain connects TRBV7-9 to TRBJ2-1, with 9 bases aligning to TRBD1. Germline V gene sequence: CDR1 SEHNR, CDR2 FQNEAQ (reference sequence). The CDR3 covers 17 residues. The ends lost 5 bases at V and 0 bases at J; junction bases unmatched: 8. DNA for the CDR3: TGTGCCAGCAGCCTTCCCGGGACAGGGAGCTCCTACAATGAGCAGTTCTTC. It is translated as CASSLPGTGSSYNEQFF. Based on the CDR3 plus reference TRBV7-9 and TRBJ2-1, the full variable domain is DTGVSQNPRHKITKRGQNVTFRCDPISEHNRLYWYRQTLGQGPEFLTYFQNEAQLEKSRLLSDRFSAERPKGSFSTLEIQRTEQGDSAMYLCASSLPGTGSSYNEQFFGPGTRLTVL.

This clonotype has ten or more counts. The CDR3 DNA is TGTGCCAGCAGTTTAAACCTTCCGGGTGAGCAGTTCTTC. Translated, it gives CASSLNLPGEQFF. The V gene is TRBV12-3 or TRBV12-4, the J gene TRBJ2-1; D ambiguous. The CDR3 sequence is 13 residues long. Trimming took 2 bases from V and 9 from J, leaving 11 bases between them.

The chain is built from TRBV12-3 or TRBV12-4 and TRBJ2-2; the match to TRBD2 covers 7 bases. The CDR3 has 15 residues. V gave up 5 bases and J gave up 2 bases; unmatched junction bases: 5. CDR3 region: CASSATSLNTGELFF. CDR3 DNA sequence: TGTGCCAGCAGTGCGACTAGCCTCAACACCGGGGAGCTGTTTTTT.

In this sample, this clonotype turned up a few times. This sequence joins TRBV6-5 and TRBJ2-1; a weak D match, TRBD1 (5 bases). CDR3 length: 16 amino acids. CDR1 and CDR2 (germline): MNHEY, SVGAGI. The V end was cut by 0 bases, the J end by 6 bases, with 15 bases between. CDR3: CASSYSFRARSNEQFF. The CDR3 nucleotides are TGTGCCAGCAGTTACTCGTTCAGGGCTCGAAGCAATGAGCAGTTCTTC.

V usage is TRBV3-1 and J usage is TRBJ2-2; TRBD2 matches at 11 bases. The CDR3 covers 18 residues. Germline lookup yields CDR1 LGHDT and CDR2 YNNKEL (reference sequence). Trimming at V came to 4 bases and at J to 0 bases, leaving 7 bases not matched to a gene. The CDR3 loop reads CASSRRTSGPANTGELFF. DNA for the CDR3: TGTGCCAGCAGCCGTAGGACTAGCGGGCCTGCGAACACCGGGGAGCTGTTTTTT.

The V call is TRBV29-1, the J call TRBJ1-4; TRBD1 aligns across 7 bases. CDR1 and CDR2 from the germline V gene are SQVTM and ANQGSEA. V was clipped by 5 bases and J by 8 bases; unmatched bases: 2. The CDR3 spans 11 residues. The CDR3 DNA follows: TGCAGCGTTAAACAGGGGGAAAAACTGTTTTTT. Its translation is CSVKQGEKLFF. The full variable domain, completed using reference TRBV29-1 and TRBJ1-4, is SAVISQKPSRDICQRGTSLTIQCQVDSQVTMMFWYRQQPGQSLTLIATANQGSEATYESGFVIDKFPISRPNLTFSTLTVSNMSPEDSSIYLCSVKQGEKLFFGSGTQLSVL.

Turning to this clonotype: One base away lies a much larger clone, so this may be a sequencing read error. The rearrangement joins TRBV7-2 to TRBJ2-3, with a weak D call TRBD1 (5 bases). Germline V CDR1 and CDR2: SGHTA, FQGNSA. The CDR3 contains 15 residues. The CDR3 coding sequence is TGTGCCAGCAGCTTAGACAGGCTTTTCACAGATACGCAGTTTTTT. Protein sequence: CASSLDRLFTDTQFF.

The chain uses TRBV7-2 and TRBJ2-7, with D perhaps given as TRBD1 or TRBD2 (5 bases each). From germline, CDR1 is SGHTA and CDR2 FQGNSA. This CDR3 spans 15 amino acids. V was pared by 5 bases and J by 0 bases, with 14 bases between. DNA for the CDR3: TGTGCCAGCAGCCTTCCCGGGACGGTCTCCTACGAGCAGTACTTC. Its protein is CASSLPGTVSYEQYF.